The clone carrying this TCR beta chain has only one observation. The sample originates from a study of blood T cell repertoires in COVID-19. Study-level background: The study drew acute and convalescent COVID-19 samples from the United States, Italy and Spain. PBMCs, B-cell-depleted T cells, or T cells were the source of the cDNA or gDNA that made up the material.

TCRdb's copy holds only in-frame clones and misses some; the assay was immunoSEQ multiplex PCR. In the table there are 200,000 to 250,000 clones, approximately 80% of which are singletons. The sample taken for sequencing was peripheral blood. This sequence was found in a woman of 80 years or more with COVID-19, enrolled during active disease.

The CDR3 loop is CASSWVTSGSGSGANVLTF. The CDR3 DNA is TGTGCCAGCAGCTGGGTGACTAGCGGGAGTGGCTCTGGGGCCAACGTCCTGACTTTC. J is TRBJ2-6 and V is TRBV5-6; TRBD2 matches 12 bases. The CDR3 consists of 19 residues. The V gene end was trimmed by 3 bases and the J gene end by 0 bases; junction bases not matched to a gene: 7. Looked up from germline, CDR1 is SGHDT and CDR2 is YYEEEE.